This T cell receptor beta chain is drawn from a study of beta chain features in type 1 diabetes. General study points: Because the template was cDNA, high-expressing cells might be over-represented.

This clone came up a few times. Its antigen is not identified. Every sorted population was more than 98% pure. What was sequenced were expressed TCRB transcripts, since all of the isolated RNA had been reverse transcribed. The table came from immunoSEQ multiplex PCR; TCRdb's copy has only in-frame clones and leaves some out. Among some 410,000 clones listed, over 11% were seen once. This CDR3 region has 14 residues. Germline V lookup: CDR1 MGHRA, CDR2 YSYEKL. V dropped 2 bases and J dropped 4; count of bases not matched to a gene: 3. The sequence came from a man aged 30-40 years in good health. The chain employs TRBV4-1 and TRBJ1-2; 8 bases line up with TRBD1. The sequenced material came from naive CD4+ T cells from blood. DNA of the CDR3: TGCGCCAGCAGCCAAACAGGGGGTACCTATGGCTACACCTTC. It specifies CASSQTGGTYGYTF.